This TCR beta chain was recorded in a study of blood T cell repertoires in COVID-19. Overall study context: Donors in the United States, Italy and Spain gave samples during acute or convalescent COVID-19. PBMCs, B-cell-depleted T cells, or T cells provided the cDNA or gDNA that made up the material.

Germline V gene data show CDR1 as SGHRS and CDR2 as YFSETQ. V lost 4 bases, J lost 2 bases, and 8 bases stayed unmatched. This CDR3 comprises 17 residues. Methods used by the authors: Amplification with reference gene primers provided the estimates of nucleated cell counts. Sequencing was performed with immunoSEQ multiplex PCR; in TCRdb, only in-frame clones are kept and a portion is missing. That table supplies the V and J calls and clone size; D and trimming were determined from the DNA. The sample includes approximately 250,000 clones, around four fifths of them seen just once. The chain has TRBV5-1 and TRBJ2-6, with 8 positions matching TRBD1. The sequence came from a man aged 60-69 years who had recovered from COVID-19. The source material was peripheral blood. Written as DNA, the CDR3 is TGCGCCAGCAGCCCCCGGGACAGGTCTACTGGGGCCAACGTCCTGACTTTC. Translation gives CASSPRDRSTGANVLTF.